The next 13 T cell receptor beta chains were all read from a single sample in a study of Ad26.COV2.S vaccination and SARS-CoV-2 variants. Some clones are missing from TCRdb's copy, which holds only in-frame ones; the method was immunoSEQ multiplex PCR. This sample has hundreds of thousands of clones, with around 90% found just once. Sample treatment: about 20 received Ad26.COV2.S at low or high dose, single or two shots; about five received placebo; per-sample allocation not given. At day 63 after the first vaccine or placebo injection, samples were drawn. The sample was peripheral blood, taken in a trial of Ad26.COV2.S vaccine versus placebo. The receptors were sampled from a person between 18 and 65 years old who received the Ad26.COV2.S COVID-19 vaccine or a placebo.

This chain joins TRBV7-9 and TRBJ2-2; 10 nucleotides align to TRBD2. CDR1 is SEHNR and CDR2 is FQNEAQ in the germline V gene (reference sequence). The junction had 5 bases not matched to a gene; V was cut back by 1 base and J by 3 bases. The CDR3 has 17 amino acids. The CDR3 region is CASSLGGTSVYTGELFF. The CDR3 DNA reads TGTGCCAGCAGCTTAGGCGGGACTAGCGTATACACCGGGGAGCTGTTTTTT.

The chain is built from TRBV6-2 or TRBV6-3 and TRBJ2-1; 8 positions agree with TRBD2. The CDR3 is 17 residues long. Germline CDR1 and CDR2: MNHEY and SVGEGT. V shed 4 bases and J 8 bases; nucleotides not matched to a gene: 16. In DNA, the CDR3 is TGTGCCAGCAGTTCAAGAACCGGGACTAGGGTTTTTGATGAGCAGTTCTTC. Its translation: CASSSRTGTRVFDEQFF.

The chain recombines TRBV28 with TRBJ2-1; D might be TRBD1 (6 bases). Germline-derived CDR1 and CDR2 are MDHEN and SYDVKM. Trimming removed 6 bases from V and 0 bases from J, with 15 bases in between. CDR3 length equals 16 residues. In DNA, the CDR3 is TGTGCCAGCAGCACACCGGGACACCTCTCCTACAATGAGCAGTTCTTC. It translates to CASSTPGHLSYNEQFF.

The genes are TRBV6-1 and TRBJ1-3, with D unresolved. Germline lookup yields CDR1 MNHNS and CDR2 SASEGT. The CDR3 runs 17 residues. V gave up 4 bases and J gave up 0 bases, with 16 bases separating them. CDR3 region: CASSALTAPDSGNTIYF. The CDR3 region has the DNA TGTGCCAGCAGTGCCCTGACTGCGCCCGACTCTGGAAACACCATATATTTT.

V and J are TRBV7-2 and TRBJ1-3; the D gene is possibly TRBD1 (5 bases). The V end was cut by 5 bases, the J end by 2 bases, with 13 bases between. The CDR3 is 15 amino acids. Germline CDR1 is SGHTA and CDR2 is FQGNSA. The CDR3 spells CASSPPGLPGNTIYF. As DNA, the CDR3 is TGTGCCAGCAGCCCTCCAGGGCTACCTGGAAACACCATATATTTT.

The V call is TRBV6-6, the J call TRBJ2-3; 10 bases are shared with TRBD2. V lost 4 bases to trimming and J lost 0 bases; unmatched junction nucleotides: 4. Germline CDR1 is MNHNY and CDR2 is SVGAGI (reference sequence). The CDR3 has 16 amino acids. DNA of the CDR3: TGTGCCAGCAGTTCTCCACTAGCGGGAAGCACAGATACGCAGTATTTT. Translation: CASSSPLAGSTDTQYF.

The CDR3 DNA sequence: TGTGCCAGCAGCCAAACACGACTTCGTAATTCACCCCTCCACTTT. Its translation: CASSQTRLRNSPLHF. The J gene is TRBJ1-6, the V gene TRBV6-6; no definite D call. The V gene lost 6 bases and the J gene lost 6 bases, with 15 bases spanning the gap. In germline, CDR1 is MNHNY, CDR2 SVGAGI (reference sequence). The length of the CDR3 is 15 residues.

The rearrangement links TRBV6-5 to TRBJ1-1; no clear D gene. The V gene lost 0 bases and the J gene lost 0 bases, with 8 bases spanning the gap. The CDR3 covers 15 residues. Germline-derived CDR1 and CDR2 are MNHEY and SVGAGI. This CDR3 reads CASSYSSRVNTEAFF. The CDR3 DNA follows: TGTGCCAGCAGTTACTCGAGCCGGGTGAACACTGAAGCTTTCTTT.

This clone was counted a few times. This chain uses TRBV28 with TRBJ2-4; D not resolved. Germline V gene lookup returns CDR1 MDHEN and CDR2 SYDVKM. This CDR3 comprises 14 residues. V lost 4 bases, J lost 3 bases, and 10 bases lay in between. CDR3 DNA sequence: TGTGCCAGCAGTTCAACTGTCGGCAAAAACATTCAGTACTTC. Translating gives CASSSTVGKNIQYF.

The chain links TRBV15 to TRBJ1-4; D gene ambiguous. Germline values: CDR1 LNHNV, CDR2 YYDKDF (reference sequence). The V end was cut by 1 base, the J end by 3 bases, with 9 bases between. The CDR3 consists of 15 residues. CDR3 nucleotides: TGTGCCACCAGCAGAGTGGATGACCCTAATGAAAAACTGTTTTTT. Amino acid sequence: CATSRVDDPNEKLFF.

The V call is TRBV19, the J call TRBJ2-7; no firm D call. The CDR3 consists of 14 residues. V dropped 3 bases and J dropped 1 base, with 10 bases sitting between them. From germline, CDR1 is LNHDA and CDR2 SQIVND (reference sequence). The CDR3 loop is CASSIRSVSYEQYF. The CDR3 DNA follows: TGTGCCAGTAGTATCCGGTCAGTTTCCTACGAGCAGTACTTC.

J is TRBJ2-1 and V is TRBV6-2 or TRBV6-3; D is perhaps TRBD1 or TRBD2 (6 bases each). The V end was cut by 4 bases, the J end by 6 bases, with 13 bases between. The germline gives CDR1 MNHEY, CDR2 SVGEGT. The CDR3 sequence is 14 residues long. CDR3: CASSSGGRPNEQFF. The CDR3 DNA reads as TGTGCCAGCAGTTCTGGGGGGCGGCCCAATGAGCAGTTCTTC.

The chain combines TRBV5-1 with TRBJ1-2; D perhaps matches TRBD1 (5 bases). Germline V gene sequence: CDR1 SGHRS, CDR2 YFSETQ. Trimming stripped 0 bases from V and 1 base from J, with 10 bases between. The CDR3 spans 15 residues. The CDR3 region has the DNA TGCGCCAGCAGCTTGGCAGGGTTCAATAACTATGGCTACACCTTC. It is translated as CASSLAGFNNYGYTF. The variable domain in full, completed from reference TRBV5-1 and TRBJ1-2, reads KAGVTQTPRYLIKTRGQQVTLSCSPISGHRSVSWYQQTPGQGLQFLFEYFSETQRNKGNFPGRFSGRQFSNSRSEMNVSTLELGDSALYLCASSLAGFNNYGYTFGSGTRLTVV.